Its frequency marks the clone carrying this T cell receptor (beta chain) as medium-sized. These data come from a study of human CD8 memory T cell subsets. This CDR3 region has 16 residues. The germline CDR1 and CDR2 sequences are SGHTA and FQGNSA. TCR beta libraries were made by UMI-labeled 5' RACE. After re-calling the 5' RACE reads, TCRdb lists one entry per CDR3 protein, DNA absent. This sample carries about 10,000 distinct CDR3 sequences, with approximately 8.6% going to the ten biggest clones. This receptor was identified in a human donor in good health. This chain joins TRBV7-2 and TRBJ1-2; the D call from TCRdb, TRBD1, cannot be confirmed without DNA. Source material: CD8+ T cells from PBMCs. This CDR3 reads CASSLGVWDNVYGYTF.